This T cell receptor (beta chain) came from a study of molecular identifiers for immune sequencing clone quantification. With respect to this clonotype: Possible read error: a much larger clone is one base away.

MiXCR was run by TCRdb on the PCR reads, yielding one entry per CDR3 protein. The data contain more than 450,000 distinct CDR3 sequences, about 25% of them singletons. The V and J ends lost 6 bases and 5 bases respectively, with 4 bases between them. The CDR3 contains 10 residues. Germline V gene data show CDR1 as ENHRY and CDR2 as SYGVKD. CD8+CD4-CCR7+CD45RA+ cells were sorted as naive CD8 T cells. The chain links TRBV10-3 to TRBJ1-1; D is ambiguous. The sequence came from a human donor in good health. Some libraries in this study had Jurkat cell RNA spiked in. The sample consisted of naive CD8+ T cells from blood, with Jurkat cell RNA spiked in. Subset specified: FACS-sorted CD8+CD4-CCR7+CD45RA+ naive T cells. CDR3 loop: CAIRETEAFF. The CDR3 coding sequence is TGTGCCATCAGGGAGACTGAAGCTTTCTTT.